Listed below are T cell receptor beta chains from one sample, sequenced in a study of T-cell reconstitution after alpha-beta-depleted transplantation in children. MiXCR, applied by TCRdb to the PCR reads, yields one record per CDR3 protein. The sample lists roughly 400,000 distinct CDR3 sequences; roughly 22% were seen once. The material was PBMCs from the stem cell graft donor, obtained from the stem cell graft. The receptor source for this set is a human donor who donated a stem cell graft to a child with acute myeloid leukemia. CDR3s include the opening cysteine and the closing phenylalanine or tryptophan. A D gene is named only where the DNA matches it firmly. Clone size is given for some rows only: seen once, a few or many times, or a class if the clone is expanded.

clone size,D gene,J gene,V gene,CDR3 protein,CDR3 DNA
many,NA,TRBJ2-7,TRBV20-1,CSASPDSDEQYF,TGCAGTGCTAGCCCCGATTCGGACGAGCAGTACTTC
NA,NA,TRBJ2-1,TRBV7-9,CASSLDPSLPNEQFF,TGTGCCAGCAGCTTAGACCCTAGCCTACCCAATGAGCAGTTCTTC
many,TRBD2,TRBJ2-5,TRBV20-1,CSAAEWTSRQETQYF,TGCAGTGCTGCTGAATGGACTAGTCGGCAAGAGACCCAGTACTTC
NA,NA,TRBJ2-3,TRBV20-1,CSAGIETDTQYF,TGCAGTGCTGGAATAGAGACAGATACGCAGTATTTT
few,NA,TRBJ2-7,TRBV5-1,CASSLGWAGGEQYF,TGCGCCAGCAGCTTAGGGTGGGCCGGCGGTGAGCAGTACTTC
NA,TRBD1,TRBJ1-1,TRBV6-1,CASSPGQGAFEAFF,TGTGCCAGCAGCCCCGGACAGGGGGCTTTTGAAGCTTTCTTT
many,NA,TRBJ1-1,TRBV24-1,CATSDTNREEAFF,TGTGCCACCAGTGATACGAACAGGGAAGAAGCTTTCTTT
many,TRBD2,TRBJ2-7,TRBV29-1,CSVDRSGSGYEQYF,TGCAGCGTTGACCGTAGCGGGAGCGGCTACGAGCAGTACTTC
NA,NA,TRBJ1-1,TRBV5-1,CASSLGQAGWNTEAFF,TGCGCCAGCAGCTTGGGTCAGGCAGGCTGGAACACTGAAGCTTTCTTT
few,NA,TRBJ1-5,TRBV20-1,CSATGRANDQPQHF,TGCAGTGCTACAGGAAGGGCGAACGATCAGCCCCAGCATTTT
few,NA,TRBJ2-3,TRBV4-1,CASSQDGRDRGVSDTQYF,TGCGCCAGCAGCCAAGATGGGCGGGACCGAGGCGTTTCAGATACGCAGTATTTT
NA,NA,TRBJ2-7,TRBV6-2/TRBV6-3,CASSYSFYRPNSNEQYF,TGTGCCAGCAGTTACTCGTTTTATCGACCTAACTCTAACGAGCAGTACTTC
many,NA,TRBJ2-5,TRBV7-2,CASSFGRAESQYF,TGTGCCAGCAGCTTCGGACGGGCCGAGTCTCAGTACTTC
NA,NA,TRBJ2-2,TRBV18,CASSPTGSGNTGELFF,TGTGCCAGCTCACCAACAGGGTCCGGGAACACCGGGGAGCTGTTTTTT
many,TRBD2,TRBJ2-7,TRBV20-1,CSASPGGSPYEQYF,TGCAGTGCTAGTCCGGGGGGTAGCCCCTACGAGCAGTACTTC
NA,TRBD1,TRBJ2-1,TRBV7-9,CASSLQGQVNEQFF,TGTGCCAGCAGCCTTCAGGGACAGGTCAATGAGCAGTTCTTC
NA,TRBD2,TRBJ2-7,TRBV2,CASSEPSGSYEQYF,TGTGCCAGCAGTGAACCTAGCGGGAGCTACGAGCAGTACTTC
NA,NA,TRBJ1-1,TRBV24-1,CATSDYTGTFF,TGTGCCACCAGTGATTATACAGGGACTTTCTTT
many,TRBD2,TRBJ2-3,TRBV12-3/TRBV12-4,CASRRFGLAGKRTDTQYF,TGTGCCAGCAGGAGATTCGGACTAGCGGGGAAGAGGACAGATACGCAGTATTTT
many,NA,TRBJ2-5,TRBV29-1,CSVKDGQETQYF,TGCAGCGTTAAGGACGGCCAAGAGACCCAGTACTTC
few,NA,TRBJ1-1,TRBV29-1,CSVDDDRNTEAFF,TGCAGCGTTGACGACGACAGGAACACTGAAGCTTTCTTT
few,NA,TRBJ1-5,TRBV12-3/TRBV12-4,CASSLSGGQNQPQHF,TGTGCCAGCAGCCTTAGCGGGGGCCAGAATCAGCCCCAGCATTTT
NA,NA,TRBJ2-7,TRBV20-1,CSARNQAPLYEQYF,TGCAGTGCTAGGAACCAGGCACCGCTCTACGAGCAGTACTTC
many,NA,TRBJ2-1,TRBV5-1,CASSLMRESHGMSEQFF,TGCGCCAGCAGCTTGATGCGAGAGAGTCACGGGATGAGTGAGCAGTTCTTC
few,NA,TRBJ2-1,TRBV6-5,CASSKTGAQFF,TGTGCCAGCAGTAAAACCGGGGCCCAGTTCTTC
many,NA,TRBJ2-7,TRBV29-1,CSVETTSYEQYF,TGCAGCGTTGAGACCACCTCTTACGAGCAGTACTTC
few,NA,TRBJ2-1,TRBV20-1,CSARDLGQASSSYNEQFF,TGCAGTGCTAGAGATCTTGGCCAGGCCTCAAGCTCCTACAATGAGCAGTTCTTC
many,NA,TRBJ2-3,TRBV15,CATSRARGGNQPQYF,TGTGCCACCAGCAGAGCGAGGGGTGGCAATCAGCCCCAGTATTTT
NA,TRBD1,TRBJ2-1,TRBV29-1,CSVEDDRGLVNEQFF,TGCAGCGTTGAAGATGACAGGGGGCTGGTCAATGAGCAGTTCTTC
NA,NA,TRBJ2-7,TRBV5-6,CASSLALRGSLDEQYF,TGTGCCAGCAGCTTGGCCCTCAGGGGATCCCTAGATGAGCAGTACTTC
few,NA,TRBJ2-3,TRBV7-2,CASSPARLDTQYF,TGTGCCAGCAGCCCAGCGAGGTTAGATACGCAGTATTTT
NA,TRBD1,TRBJ2-1,TRBV11-2,CASSSGQAPPYNVQFF,TGTGCCAGCAGCTCCGGACAGGCACCACCATACAATGTGCAGTTCTTC
many,TRBD1,TRBJ2-1,TRBV20-1,CSARDDRVVAGNSYNEQFF,TGCAGTGCTAGAGATGACAGGGTAGTCGCCGGGAACTCCTACAATGAGCAGTTCTTC
NA,TRBD1,TRBJ1-4,TRBV12-3/TRBV12-4,CASSSGTGPMRKLFF,TGTGCCAGCAGTTCGGGGACAGGGCCTATGCGAAAACTGTTTTTT
NA,TRBD2,TRBJ2-7,TRBV6-5,CASSYVTSGSYEQYF,TGTGCCAGCAGTTACGTGACTAGCGGCTCCTACGAGCAGTACTTC
many,NA,TRBJ1-3,TRBV20-1,CSAIASGNTIYF,TGCAGTGCTATAGCATCCGGAAACACCATATATTTT
few,TRBD1,TRBJ1-1,TRBV12-3/TRBV12-4,CASTKTGGWAEAFF,TGTGCCAGCACCAAGACAGGGGGCTGGGCTGAAGCTTTCTTT
NA,NA,TRBJ2-1,TRBV12-3/TRBV12-4,CASSFEGPEQFF,TGTGCCAGCAGTTTTGAGGGACCGGAGCAGTTCTTC
many,NA,TRBJ2-1,TRBV29-1,CSGQRLEWDEQFF,TGCAGCGGACAACGTCTTGAATGGGATGAGCAGTTCTTC
many,NA,TRBJ1-3,TRBV2,CASSLRLGVGNTIYF,TGTGCCAGCAGTTTAAGATTGGGGGTCGGAAACACCATATATTTT
NA,NA,TRBJ2-7,TRBV7-6,CASSLAPGHSAAYEQYF,TGTGCCAGCAGCTTAGCACCGGGACACTCGGCCGCGTACGAGCAGTACTTC
NA,NA,TRBJ2-1,TRBV12-3/TRBV12-4,CASRSPFATNANEQFF,TGTGCCAGCAGGAGCCCCTTCGCGACTAATGCGAATGAGCAGTTCTTC
few,NA,TRBJ1-1,TRBV15,CATSRDLRGTEAFF,TGTGCCACCAGCAGAGATTTAAGGGGAACTGAAGCTTTCTTT
NA,TRBD2,TRBJ2-1,TRBV28,CASSLDLAGAGNEQFF,TGTGCCAGCAGTTTAGATCTAGCGGGAGCAGGCAATGAGCAGTTCTTC
NA,TRBD2,TRBJ2-2,TRBV20-1,CSAAGTSGRGGELFF,TGCAGTGCTGCCGGGACTAGCGGGAGAGGCGGGGAGCTGTTTTTT
many,NA,TRBJ2-3,TRBV7-2,CASSFVESDTQYF,TGTGCCAGCAGCTTCGTTGAATCGGATACGCAGTATTTT
few,NA,TRBJ1-1,TRBV28,CASLRELGTEAFF,TGTGCCAGCCTGAGAGAGTTGGGCACTGAAGCTTTCTTT
many,NA,TRBJ2-1,TRBV27,CASSLVASAYNEQFF,TGTGCCAGCAGTTTAGTGGCTAGCGCTTACAATGAGCAGTTCTTC
many,NA,TRBJ2-7,TRBV29-1,CSVAFGGGYEQYF,TGCAGCGTTGCGTTCGGAGGGGGCTACGAGCAGTACTTC
NA,NA,TRBJ2-3,TRBV24-1,CATKSSTDTQYF,TGTGCCACCAAGTCTAGCACAGATACGCAGTATTTT
many,NA,TRBJ2-7,TRBV12-3/TRBV12-4,CASSLAASAYEQYF,TGTGCCAGCAGTTTAGCGGCCTCAGCCTACGAGCAGTACTTC
few,NA,TRBJ2-1,TRBV7-2,CASSFLTTFNEQFF,TGTGCCAGCAGCTTCCTAACAACTTTCAATGAGCAGTTCTTC
few,TRBD2,TRBJ2-1,TRBV15,CATSRDWASGRDEQFF,TGTGCCACCAGCAGAGATTGGGCTAGCGGACGGGATGAGCAGTTCTTC
many,NA,TRBJ1-1,TRBV29-1,CSVEDEVGTKAFF,TGCAGCGTTGAAGATGAGGTTGGGACCAAAGCTTTCTTT
NA,NA,TRBJ2-1,TRBV21-1,CASSGVLAGVYEQFF,TGTGCCAGCAGCGGGGTTCTAGCGGGAGTCTACGAGCAGTTCTTC